This T cell receptor (beta chain) derives from a study of cytomegalovirus exposure and HLA in healthy donors. General study results and limits: Beyond CMV serostatus, there was no information to go on about immune exposure. A later analysis linked a missense DCLRE1C variant to TCR beta V- and J-gene trimming.

13 Jbeta primers and 60 Vbeta primers were used for the PCR. Generated by immunoSEQ multiplex PCR, the TCRdb table keeps only in-frame clones and is missing some. The sample gives approximately 170,000 clones, around 75% of which show up once; under 5.5% is in the top ten. Germline loops: CDR1 SGHRS, CDR2 YFSETQ. Trimming took 7 bases from V and 2 from J, leaving 10 bases between them. CDR3 length: 14 residues. Concerning this clone: What it binds is unknown.

The sample consisted of PBMCs. This chain connects TRBV5-1 to TRBJ2-6, with D possibly matching TRBD1 (6 bases). The origin of this receptor is a young man in good health and CMV-seropositive. The CDR3 sequence: CASGEGAGANVLTF. Written as DNA, the CDR3 is TGCGCCAGCGGAGAGGGGGCTGGGGCCAACGTCCTGACTTTC.